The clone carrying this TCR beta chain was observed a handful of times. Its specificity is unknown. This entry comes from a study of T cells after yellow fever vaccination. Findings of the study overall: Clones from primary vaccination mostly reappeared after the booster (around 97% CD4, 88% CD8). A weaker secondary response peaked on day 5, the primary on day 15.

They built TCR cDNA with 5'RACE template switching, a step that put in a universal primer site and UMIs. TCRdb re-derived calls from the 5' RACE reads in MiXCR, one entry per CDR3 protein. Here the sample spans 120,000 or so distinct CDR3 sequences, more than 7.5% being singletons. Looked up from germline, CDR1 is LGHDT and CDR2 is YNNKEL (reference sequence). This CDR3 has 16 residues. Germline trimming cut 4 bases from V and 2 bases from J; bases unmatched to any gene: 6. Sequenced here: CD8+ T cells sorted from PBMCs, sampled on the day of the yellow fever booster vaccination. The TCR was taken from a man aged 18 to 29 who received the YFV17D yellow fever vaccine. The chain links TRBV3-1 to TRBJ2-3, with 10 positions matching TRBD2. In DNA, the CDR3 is TGTGCCAGCAGCCGCCAACTAGCGGGGCACACAGATACGCAGTATTTT. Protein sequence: CASSRQLAGHTDTQYF.